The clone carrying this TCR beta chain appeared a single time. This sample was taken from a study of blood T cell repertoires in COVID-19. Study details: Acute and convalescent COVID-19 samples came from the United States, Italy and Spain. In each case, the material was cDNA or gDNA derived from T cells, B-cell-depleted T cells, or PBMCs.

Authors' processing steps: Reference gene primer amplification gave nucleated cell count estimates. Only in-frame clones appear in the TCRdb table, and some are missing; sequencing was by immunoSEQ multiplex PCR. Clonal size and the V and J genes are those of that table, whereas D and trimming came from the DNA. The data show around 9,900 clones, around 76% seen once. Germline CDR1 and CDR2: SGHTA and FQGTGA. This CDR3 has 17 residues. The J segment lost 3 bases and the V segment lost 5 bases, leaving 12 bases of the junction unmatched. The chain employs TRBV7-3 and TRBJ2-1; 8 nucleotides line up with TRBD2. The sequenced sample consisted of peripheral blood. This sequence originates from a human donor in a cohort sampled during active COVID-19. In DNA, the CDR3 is TGTGCCAGCAGCCCTAACTCCGGGGGGGCACTCTACAATGAGCAGTTCTTC. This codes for CASSPNSGGALYNEQFF. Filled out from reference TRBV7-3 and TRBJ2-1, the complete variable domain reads GAGVSQTPSNKVTEKGKYVELRCDPISGHTALYWYRQSLGQGPEFLIYFQGTGAADDSGLPNDRFFAVRPEGSVSTLKIQRTERGDSAVYLCASSPNSGGALYNEQFFGPGTRLTVL.